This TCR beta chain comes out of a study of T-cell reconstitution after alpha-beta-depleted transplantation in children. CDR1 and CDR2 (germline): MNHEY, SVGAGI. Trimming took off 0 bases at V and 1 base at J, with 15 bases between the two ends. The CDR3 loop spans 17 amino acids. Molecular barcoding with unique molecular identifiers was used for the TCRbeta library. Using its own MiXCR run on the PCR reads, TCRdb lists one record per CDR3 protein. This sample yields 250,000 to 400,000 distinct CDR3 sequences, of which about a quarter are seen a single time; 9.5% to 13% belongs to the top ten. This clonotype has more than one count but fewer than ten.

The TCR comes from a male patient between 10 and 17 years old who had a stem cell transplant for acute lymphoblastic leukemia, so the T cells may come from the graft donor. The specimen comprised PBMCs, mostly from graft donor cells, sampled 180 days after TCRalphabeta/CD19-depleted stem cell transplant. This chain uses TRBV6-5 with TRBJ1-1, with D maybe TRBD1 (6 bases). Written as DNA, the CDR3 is TGTGCCAGCAGTTACTCTTTCCAGGGGCCCACGAACACTGAAGCTTTCTTT. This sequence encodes CASSYSFQGPTNTEAFF.